What follows describes a single TCR beta chain. This sample stems from a study of radiotherapy plus CTLA-4 blockade in lung cancer. Study as a whole: Objective responses arose in about 17% of patients, and 31% experienced disease control.

Trimming pared 1 base from V and 9 bases from J, leaving 12 bases between. CDR1 and CDR2 from the germline V gene are LGHNA and YSLEER. This CDR3 region has 13 residues. The data were produced by immunoSEQ multiplex PCR, yet TCRdb's version contains in-frame clones alone and is incomplete. Of some 110,000 clones detected, 70% to 85% appear once; the ten largest clones hold roughly 3.3%. The TCR comes from a human donor with non-small cell lung cancer that progressed on radiotherapy plus ipilimumab. Some clones in this sample may be carry-over from other donors' samples. This chain connects TRBV4-3 to TRBJ1-1; D is perhaps TRBD1 (5 bases). This material consisted of peripheral blood, taken from a patient treated with radiotherapy plus ipilimumab. The CDR3 DNA reads TGCGCCAGCAGCCAAGGCAGGGAATGGAAAGCTTTCTTT. Its translation is CASSQGREWKAFF.